Following are 8 T cell receptor beta chains from one sample sequenced in a study of T cells in localized non-small cell lung cancer. Profiling relied on immunoSEQ multiplex PCR, and the TCRdb table lists in-frame clones only, not all of them. The sample holds about 19,000 clones, 80% to 95% seen once. The sequencing used peripheral blood, collected before any cancer treatment. All receptors derive from a male donor older than 55 with stage I squamous cell lung carcinoma.

The chain couples TRBV11-3 to TRBJ2-2, with 9 bases matching TRBD1. The V segment lost 5 bases and the J segment 6 bases; nucleotides outside the gene matches: 7. There are 15 residues in the CDR3. CDR1 SGHNT and CDR2 YENEEA come from the germline V gene. The CDR3 nucleotides read TGTGCCAGCAGCCCGCCGGGACAGGGATCCGGGGAGCTGTTTTTT. This codes for CASSPPGQGSGELFF. Full variable domain (rest looked up from reference TRBV11-3 and TRBJ2-2): EAGVVQSPRYKIIEKKQPVAFWCNPISGHNTLYWYLQNLGQGPELLIRYENEEAVDDSQLPKDRFSAERLKGVDSTLKIQPAELGDSAVYLCASSPPGQGSGELFFGEGSRLTVL.

The genes are TRBV12-2 and TRBJ1-1; TRBD1, the table's D call, was not compared with the DNA. TRBV12-2 is flagged as a pseudogene. The CDR3 covers 11 residues. The CDR3 coding sequence is TGTGCAAGTCGCTTGACAGTTGAAGCTTTCTTT. It codes for CASRLTVEAFF.

The CDR3 protein is CASSATRIRDQPQHF. The CDR3 DNA reads TGTGCCAGCAGCGCGACCAGGATACGGGATCAGCCCCAGCATTTT. The V and J genes are TRBV9 and TRBJ1-5; D gene uncertain. The CDR3 runs 15 residues. The ends were cut back, 3 bases at V and 5 bases at J, with 15 bases in the middle. Germline V gene data show CDR1 as SGDLS and CDR2 as YYNGEE.

The rearrangement links TRBV28 to TRBJ2-7, with 9 bases fitting TRBD1. The CDR3 sequence is 17 residues long. The V gene end was trimmed by 5 bases and the J gene end by 5 bases; junction bases not matched to a gene: 16. Germline CDR1 and CDR2: MDHEN and SYDVKM. The chain's CDR3 is CASSLFVALQGANEQYF. CDR3 DNA sequence: TGTGCCAGCAGTCTTTTCGTGGCCCTACAGGGGGCCAACGAGCAGTACTTC.

The genes are TRBV6-1 and TRBJ1-5, with 7 bases lining up with TRBD1. In germline, CDR1 is MNHNS, CDR2 SASEGT. Trimming cost V 0 bases and J 5 bases; bases outside gene matches: 7. There are 16 residues in the CDR3. DNA for the CDR3: TGTGCCAGCAGTGAAGCTATGGGACAGTTTTATCAGCCCCAGCATTTT. This encodes CASSEAMGQFYQPQHF.

The rearrangement joins TRBV30 to TRBJ2-7; D is perhaps TRBD2 (7 bases). This CDR3 comprises 11 residues. Germline V lookup: CDR1 GTSNPN, CDR2 SVGIG (reference sequence). The DNA for the CDR3 is TGTGCGGGGGGGGCCTCCTACGAGCAGTACTTC. It is translated as CAGGASYEQYF.

The rearrangement uses TRBV11-2 and TRBJ2-7, with 10 bases lining up with TRBD2. The germline gives CDR1 SGHAT, CDR2 FQNNGV. The CDR3 contains 16 residues. V was pared by 5 bases and J by 2 bases, with 9 bases of the junction left unmatched. CDR3 DNA: TGTGCCAGCAGCCCTAGGGCGCTAGCGGGAGCCTACGAGCAGTACTTC. Translated: CASSPRALAGAYEQYF.

V and J are TRBV12-5 and TRBJ2-3; D possibly corresponds to TRBD1 (5 bases). V gave up 6 bases and J gave up 0 bases, with 16 bases separating them. Germline CDR1 reads LGHNT; CDR2 reads FRNRAP. CDR3 length: 16 amino acids. The CDR3 DNA reads TGTGCTAGTGGCACCCGGCAGGGTCGGAGCACAGATACGCAGTATTTT. This translates into CASGTRQGRSTDTQYF.